Listed below are T cell receptor beta chains from one sample, sequenced in a study of post-analysis software for immune sequencing data. TCRdb ran MiXCR on the PCR reads and lists one entry per CDR3 protein. This sample has 750,000 to 950,000 distinct CDR3 sequences; just over 45% occur once, and the top ten carry 4.9%. Sequencing was performed on blood. These receptors all stem from a girl between 10 and 17 years old with multiple sclerosis. The CDR3 runs from the conserved cysteine through the conserved F or W. The order of the fields is CDR3 protein, CDR3 length, V gene.

CASSLGGSVPDTQYF 15 TRBV7-3
CSVEGLAGGAYNEQFF 16 TRBV29-1
CSAPGRAGYTF 11 TRBV20-1
CSARARGGWVGEQYF 15 TRBV20-1
CAISGGGTGTSEQYF 15 TRBV10-3
CASSLAIRGRTSAAQYF 17 TRBV7-2
CASSSFSGRANDETQYF 17 TRBV6-2/TRBV6-3
CASSQPNLRGAPYEQYF 17 TRBV4-3
CSAAGTSGSNEQFF 14 TRBV20-1
CASSLVGENNEQFF 14 TRBV5-1
CSVVGTVSGANVLTF 15 TRBV29-1